This T cell receptor beta chain was observed in a study of T-cell memory formation after mild COVID-19. Whole-study results and caveats: The study detected some responding clones in pre-infection memory, suggesting cross-reactive memory joined. Among contracting clones, CD4+ were mainly CM/EM and CD8+ enriched in EMRA.

This CDR3 comprises 14 residues. V lost 0 bases and J lost 8, with 11 bases in between. Germline V gives CDR1 SGHAT, CDR2 FQNNGV. This clonotype was counted a few times. Its target is unknown. 5'RACE with constant-segment primers yielded barcoded, UMI-tagged TCR alpha and TCR beta cDNA libraries. MiXCR was run by TCRdb on the 5' RACE reads, yielding one entry per CDR3 protein. The table lists approximately 260,000 distinct CDR3 sequences, about a sixth of them singletons. The clonotype originates from a man aged 18 to 30 who had mild COVID-19 (a few samples of this study predate the infection). Cell type and time point are not known. The source material was PBMCs or a T cell subset sorted from them (not recorded which). The genes are TRBV11-2 and TRBJ2-1; D unresolved. CDR3 sequence reads: CASSLDAPDYEQFF. The CDR3 bases are TGTGCCAGCAGCTTAGATGCCCCAGACTATGAGCAGTTCTTC. Looking up the rest from reference TRBV11-2 and TRBJ2-1 gives the full variable domain: EAGVAQSPRYKIIEKRQSVAFWCNPISGHATLYWYQQILGQGPKLLIQFQNNGVVDDSQLPKDRFSAERLKGVDSTLKIQPAKLEDSAVYLCASSLDAPDYEQFFGPGTRLTVL.